This T cell receptor (beta chain) stems from a study of cytomegalovirus exposure and HLA in healthy donors. Both 60 Vbeta primers and 13 Jbeta primers went into the PCR. TCRdb's table, derived via immunoSEQ multiplex PCR, lists solely in-frame clones and lacks some. The table records 100,000 to 150,000 clones, around three quarters of them present only once. V shed 5 bases and J shed 8 bases, with 15 bases lying between them. This CDR3 is built from 13 residues. Germline V gene sequence: CDR1 SGHTA, CDR2 FQGTGA. This clone has more than one count but fewer than ten. The rearrangement links TRBV7-3 to TRBJ1-1, with D possibly matching TRBD1 (6 bases). Material: PBMCs. This sequence was found in a woman aged 50 to 65 in good health and CMV-seronegative. Here the CDR3 reads CASSTAQGAEAFF. The CDR3 region has the DNA TGTGCCAGCAGCACCGCACAGGGTGCAGAAGCTTTCTTT.